Each of the 5 T cell receptor beta chains below was sequenced from the same sample in a study of CD8+CD57+ T cells in acquired aplastic anemia. The patients chosen for sequencing had shown expansion of CD8+CD57+ cells (detected by flow cytometry). The template used for profiling TCR beta VDJ and CDR3 was genomic DNA. TCRdb used MiXCR to reprocess the reads, holding one entry per CDR3 protein. The data contain over 150,000 distinct CDR3 sequences, 63% of them singletons. The sequenced sample consisted of sorted CD4+, CD8+, or CD8+CD57+ T cells (not recorded which) from PBMCs. These TCRs come from a human donor with aplastic anemia.

This chain connects TRBV24-1 to TRBJ2-7; 9 nucleotides line up with TRBD1. From germline, CDR1 is KGHDR and CDR2 SFDVKD. Unmatched junction bases numbered 8, after V lost 0 bases and J lost 3 bases. This CDR3 region has 17 residues. The CDR3 DNA reads as TGTGCCACCAGTGATTTGGAGGGACAGGGAAGGGACTACGAGCAGTACTTC. It translates to CATSDLEGQGRDYEQYF.

This sequence joins TRBV7-2 and TRBJ2-6, with a possible D match to TRBD1 (6 bases). V was pared by 5 bases and J by 0 bases, with 17 bases between. Germline V gives CDR1 SGHTA, CDR2 FQGNSA. This CDR3 spans 18 amino acids. CDR3 region: CASSTTGTRGSGANVLTF. The CDR3 nucleotides read TGTGCCAGCAGCACTACCGGGACAAGGGGCTCTGGGGCCAACGTCCTGACTTTC.

This clonotype came up many times. This rearrangement joins TRBV9 to TRBJ1-3, with D perhaps matching TRBD1 (5 bases). V lost 4 bases and J 0 bases, leaving 17 bases between the germline ends. Per germline, CDR1 SGDLS and CDR2 YYNGEE. This CDR3 comprises 17 residues. CDR3 loop: CASSLRWGGSSGNTIYF. CDR3 sequence (DNA): TGTGCCAGCAGCTTGAGGTGGGGGGGAAGCTCTGGAAACACCATATATTTT.

V is TRBV20-1 and J is TRBJ1-6; D is unclear. The CDR3 contains 12 residues. The germline V and J ends were trimmed by 6 bases and 11 bases, with 14 bases remaining between them. The germline CDR1 and CDR2 sequences are DFQATT and SNEGSKA (reference sequence). The CDR3 nucleotides read TGCAGTGCCACCGACGGCATTGCACCCCTCCACTTT. Amino acids: CSATDGIAPLHF.

V and J are TRBV2 and TRBJ1-2; D is possibly TRBD1 (5 bases). The CDR3 has 13 amino acids. Trimming shortened V by 3 bases and J by 4 bases, and 9 bases separated the two germline ends. CDR1 and CDR2 from the germline V gene are SNHLY and FYNNEI. CDR3 nucleotides: TGTGCCAGCAGTGAGACAGTTACCTATGGCTACACCTTC. Amino acids: CASSETVTYGYTF.